This entry describes one T cell receptor (beta chain). Its antigen is undetermined. Clones were sequenced by immunoSEQ multiplex PCR, and TCRdb holds only the in-frame ones, with some missing. This sample has about 2.3 million clones, with 80% to 95% found just once. This specimen belongs to a study of shared clonotypes between healthy human individuals. General study findings and limits: Despite large depth, sorted-subset datasets appeared incompletely sequenced.

CDR1 and CDR2 from the germline V gene are MNHNY and SVGAGI (reference sequence). This CDR3 has 16 amino acids. The V end lost 0 bases, the J end lost 1 base, and 7 bases lay between the germline ends. The TCR comes from a young man in good health. Some clones in this sample may be carry-over from other donors' samples. What was sequenced was naive CD4+ T cells from PBMCs. Subset: CD45RA+ positively selected. This rearrangement joins TRBV6-6 to TRBJ2-6; D remains ambiguous. The CDR3 here is CASSYSVGSGANVLTF. As DNA, the CDR3 is TGTGCCAGCAGTTACTCGGTAGGATCTGGGGCCAACGTCCTGACTTTC.